The 11 T cell receptor beta chains listed next were all sequenced from one sample in a study of cytomegalovirus exposure and HLA in healthy donors. The PCR contained 60 Vbeta and 13 Jbeta primers. Data came from immunoSEQ multiplex PCR; TCRdb stores just in-frame clones and leaves some out. The sample records about 160,000 clones, roughly 66% being singletons. The sequencing sample was made of PBMCs. These receptors originate from a young woman in good health and CMV-seronegative.

Here the CDR3 reads CASSLRVSTDTQYF. DNA for the CDR3: TGTGCCAGCAGCTTAAGAGTGAGCACAGATACGCAGTATTTT. The chain recombines TRBV7-3 with TRBJ2-3; no reliable D call. CDR3 length: 14 residues. With 1 base removed from V and 0 bases from J, the gap between germline ends came to 5 bases. Germline loops: CDR1 SGHTA, CDR2 FQGTGA. The variable domain in full, with the rest retrieved from reference TRBV7-3 and TRBJ2-3, is GAGVSQTPSNKVTEKGKYVELRCDPISGHTALYWYRQSLGQGPEFLIYFQGTGAADDSGLPNDRFFAVRPEGSVSTLKIQRTERGDSAVYLCASSLRVSTDTQYFGPGTRLTVL.

The chain recombines TRBV7-2 with TRBJ2-3, with 14 bases matching TRBD2. This CDR3 comprises 16 residues. Trimming took 4 bases from V and 5 from J; bases not matched to a gene: 5. CDR1 and CDR2 (germline): SGHTA, FQGNSA. The CDR3 loop reads CASSSTSGRAGDTQYF. The CDR3 DNA is TGTGCCAGCAGCTCGACTAGCGGGAGGGCCGGAGATACGCAGTATTTT.

The chain couples TRBV7-9 to TRBJ1-5; D is unresolved. Germline loops: CDR1 SEHNR, CDR2 FQNEAQ (reference sequence). This CDR3 region has 13 residues. V gave up 3 bases and J gave up 6 bases, with 9 bases separating them. As DNA, the CDR3 is TGTGCCAGCAGCTTTCGAGGTGGTCAGCCCCAGCATTTT. This encodes CASSFRGGQPQHF.

This chain joins TRBV11-3 and TRBJ1-2; possibly TRBD1 for D (6 bases). The V gene's germline CDR1 is SGHNT and CDR2 YENEEA. The CDR3 is 13 amino acids. V was clipped by 4 bases and J by 4 bases, with 10 bases between them. CDR3 sequence: CASSSDRGYGYTF. In nucleotides, the CDR3 is TGTGCCAGCAGCTCGGACAGAGGCTATGGCTACACCTTC. The whole variable domain, filled in from reference TRBV11-3 and TRBJ1-2, reads EAGVVQSPRYKIIEKKQPVAFWCNPISGHNTLYWYLQNLGQGPELLIRYENEEAVDDSQLPKDRFSAERLKGVDSTLKIQPAELGDSAVYLCASSSDRGYGYTFGSGTRLTVV.

The chain links TRBV19 to TRBJ1-5; D uncertain. There are 12 residues in the CDR3. V dropped 7 bases and J dropped 9 bases, with 13 bases sitting between them. Germline V gives CDR1 LNHDA, CDR2 SQIVND (reference sequence). The CDR3 is CASTSRVGPQHF. CDR3 sequence (DNA): TGTGCCAGTACCTCGAGGGTGGGGCCCCAGCATTTT.

About this clone itself: At the DNA level, this CDR3 is encoded by other sequences in the same sample as well. The chain combines TRBV4-3 with TRBJ2-7; 7 bases align to TRBD1. The germline gives CDR1 LGHNA, CDR2 YSLEER. This CDR3 comprises 13 residues. Trimming at V came to 0 bases and at J to 4 bases, leaving 0 bases not matched to a gene. CDR3 in DNA: TGCGCCAGCAGCCAAGACAGGGGGTACGAGCAGTACTTC. It is translated as CASSQDRGYEQYF.

The chain has TRBV7-9 and TRBJ1-3, with D hard to call. The ends were cut back, 2 bases at V and 0 bases at J, with 5 bases in the middle. This CDR3 is 14 amino acids long. Germline lookup yields CDR1 SEHNR and CDR2 FQNEAQ (reference sequence). The CDR3 sequence is CASSLTRSGNTIYF. CDR3 in DNA: TGTGCCAGCAGCTTAACTCGCTCTGGAAACACCATATATTTT.

This rearrangement joins TRBV5-1 to TRBJ1-1; 8 bases map to TRBD1. With V trimmed by 4 bases and J by 1 base, 6 bases remained unmatched. This CDR3 is built from 15 residues. Germline V gene lookup returns CDR1 SGHRS and CDR2 YFSETQ. The CDR3 protein is CASSPGDRPNTEAFF. The CDR3 DNA follows: TGCGCCAGCAGCCCCGGGGACAGGCCGAACACTGAAGCTTTCTTT.

The gene calls are TRBV19 and TRBJ1-5, with 7 positions matching TRBD1. V trimming: 4 bases; J trimming: 3 bases; junction bases outside the gene matches: 3. Germline values: CDR1 LNHDA, CDR2 SQIVND (reference sequence). The length of the CDR3 is 14 residues. In nucleotides, the CDR3 is TGTGCCAGTAGTACGACAGGGCTCAATCAGCCCCAGCATTTT. Amino acid sequence: CASSTTGLNQPQHF.

The chain couples TRBV6-5 to TRBJ1-2; 9 positions agree with TRBD1. The germline V gene has CDR1 MNHEY and CDR2 SVGAGI. There are 14 residues in the CDR3. With V trimmed by 7 bases and J by 5 bases, 8 bases remained unmatched. The CDR3 spells CASNSGTGWYGYTF. DNA of the CDR3: TGTGCCAGCAACTCCGGGACAGGGTGGTATGGCTACACCTTC.

The chain carries TRBV6-5 and TRBJ1-2; D might be TRBD1 (6 bases). The CDR3 length is 16 residues. Trimming cost V 0 bases and J 2 bases, with 13 bases left between them. Per the germline V gene, CDR1 is MNHEY and CDR2 is SVGAGI. The CDR3 region is CASSYSMGGQNYGYTF. The CDR3 coding sequence is TGTGCCAGCAGTTACTCGATGGGGGGGCAAAACTATGGCTACACCTTC.